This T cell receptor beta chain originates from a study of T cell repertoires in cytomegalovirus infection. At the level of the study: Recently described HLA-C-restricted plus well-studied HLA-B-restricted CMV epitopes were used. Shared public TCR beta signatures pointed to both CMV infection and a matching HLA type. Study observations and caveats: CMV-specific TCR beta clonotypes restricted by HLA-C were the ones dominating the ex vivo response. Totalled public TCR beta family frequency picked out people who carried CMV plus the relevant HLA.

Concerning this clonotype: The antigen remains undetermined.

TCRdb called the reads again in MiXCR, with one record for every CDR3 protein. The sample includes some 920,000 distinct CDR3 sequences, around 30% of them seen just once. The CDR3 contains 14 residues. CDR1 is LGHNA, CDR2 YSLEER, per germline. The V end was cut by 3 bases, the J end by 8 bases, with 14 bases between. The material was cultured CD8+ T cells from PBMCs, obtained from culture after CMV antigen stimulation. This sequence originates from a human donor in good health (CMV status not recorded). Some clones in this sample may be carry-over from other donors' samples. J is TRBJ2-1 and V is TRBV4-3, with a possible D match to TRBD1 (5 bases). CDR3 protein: CASSQVQGRDEQFF. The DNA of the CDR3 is TGCGCCAGCAGCCAGGTCCAGGGTCGGGATGAGCAGTTCTTC.